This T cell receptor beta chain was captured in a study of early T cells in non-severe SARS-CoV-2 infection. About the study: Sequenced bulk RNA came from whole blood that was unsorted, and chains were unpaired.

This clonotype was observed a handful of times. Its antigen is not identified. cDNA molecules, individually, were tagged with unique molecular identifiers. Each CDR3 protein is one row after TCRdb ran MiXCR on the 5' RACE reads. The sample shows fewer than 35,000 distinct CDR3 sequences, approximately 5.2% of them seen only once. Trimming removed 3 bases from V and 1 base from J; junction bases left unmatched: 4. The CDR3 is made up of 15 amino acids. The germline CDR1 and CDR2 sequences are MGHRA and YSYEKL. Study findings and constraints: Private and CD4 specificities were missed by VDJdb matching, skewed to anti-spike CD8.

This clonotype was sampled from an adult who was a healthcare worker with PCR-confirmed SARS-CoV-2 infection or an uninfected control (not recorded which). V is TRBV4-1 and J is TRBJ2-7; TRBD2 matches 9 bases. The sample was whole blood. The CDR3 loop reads CASSQASGVSYEQYF. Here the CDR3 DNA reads TGCGCCAGCAGCCAGGCTAGCGGGGTATCCTACGAGCAGTACTTC.